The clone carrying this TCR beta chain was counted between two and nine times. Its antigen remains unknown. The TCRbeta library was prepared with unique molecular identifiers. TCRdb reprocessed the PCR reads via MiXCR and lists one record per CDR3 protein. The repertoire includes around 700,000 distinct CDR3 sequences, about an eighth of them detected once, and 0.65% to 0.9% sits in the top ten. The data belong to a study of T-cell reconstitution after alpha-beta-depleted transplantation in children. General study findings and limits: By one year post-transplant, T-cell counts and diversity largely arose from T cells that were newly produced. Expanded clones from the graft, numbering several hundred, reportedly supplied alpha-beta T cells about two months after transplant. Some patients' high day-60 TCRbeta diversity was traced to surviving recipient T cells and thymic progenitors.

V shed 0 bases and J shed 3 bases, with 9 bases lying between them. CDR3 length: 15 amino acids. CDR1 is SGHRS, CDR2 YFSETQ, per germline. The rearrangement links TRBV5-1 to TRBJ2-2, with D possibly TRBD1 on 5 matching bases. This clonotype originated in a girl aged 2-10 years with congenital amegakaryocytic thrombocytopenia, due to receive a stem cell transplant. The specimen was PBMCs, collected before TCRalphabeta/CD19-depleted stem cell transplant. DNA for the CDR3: TGCGCCAGCAGCTTGGTTGACAGCTACACCGGGGAGCTGTTTTTT. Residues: CASSLVDSYTGELFF.